This is a list of T cell receptor beta chains from one sample in a study of a mutant IDH1 vaccine in newly diagnosed glioma. For these TCRs, the target antigens are not known. Only in-frame clones appear in the TCRdb table, and some are missing; sequencing was by immunoSEQ multiplex PCR. The sample includes about 65,000 clones, 81% of them seen just once. Material: PBMCs, obtained from a glioma patient whose treatment included an IDH1 peptide vaccine. The receptors here all came from a man aged 35-49 years with glioma. CDR3s include the opening cysteine and the closing phenylalanine or tryptophan. The order of the fields is CDR3 DNA, CDR3 protein, clone size, V gene, D gene, J gene. D genes are given only for firm matches. Some rows have no size entry. The others give once, few or many, or a class for an expanded clone.

TGTGCCAGCAGCCGCACTGCCGCATTCCGCTACGAGCAGTACTTC	CASSRTAAFRYEQYF	NA	TRBV27	NA	TRBJ2-7
TGTGCCAGTAGGCAGACAGGGCACATACTTTACAATGAGCAGTTCTTC	CASRQTGHILYNEQFF	few	TRBV19	TRBD1	TRBJ2-1
TGTGCCAGCAGCCACGACCGAAGGAGGTCAGAGACCCAGTACTTC	CASSHDRRRSETQYF	NA	TRBV7-9	NA	TRBJ2-5
TGTGCCAGCAGCCTAGAAGGGGGCTCTGGAAACACCATATATTTT	CASSLEGGSGNTIYF	NA	TRBV7-8	NA	TRBJ1-3
TGTGCCAGCAGCTTAACTTCTGGGCGGGAAGGAAGGGCAGATACGCAGTATTTT	CASSLTSGREGRADTQYF	NA	TRBV7-3	NA	TRBJ2-3
TGTGCCAGCAGCGAAAACAGGGGAGGGGGCACTGAAGCTTTCTTT	CASSENRGGGTEAFF	NA	TRBV6-5	TRBD1	TRBJ1-1
TGTGCCAGCGGATTGGCCGAGGATGAGCAGTTCTTC	CASGLAEDEQFF	NA	TRBV9	NA	TRBJ2-1
TGTGCCAGCAGCTTTAGTCCGGACTACGAGCAGTACTTC	CASSFSPDYEQYF	once	TRBV2	NA	TRBJ2-7
TGTGCCAGTAGGAACAACAAGAGGGCCCCGGAGACCCAGTACTTC	CASRNNKRAPETQYF	NA	TRBV19	NA	TRBJ2-5
TGTGCCAGCGCCCGGGCGGATACGCAGTATTTT	CASARADTQYF	NA	TRBV7-9	NA	TRBJ2-3
TGTGCCATCAGTGGTCGGACAGCTCCCTCTGGAAACACCATATATTTT	CAISGRTAPSGNTIYF	once	TRBV10-3	NA	TRBJ1-3
TGTGCCAGCAGACCACTAGCGGGAGTAACCTACGAGCAGTACTTC	CASRPLAGVTYEQYF	NA	TRBV28	TRBD2	TRBJ2-7
TGTGCCAGCAGTCAACCCGGCAGGGGGGTCTATGGCTACACCTTC	CASSQPGRGVYGYTF	NA	TRBV28	TRBD1	TRBJ1-2
TGTGCCAGCAGCTTGGGTAGCGCCTACGAGCAGTACTTC	CASSLGSAYEQYF	NA	TRBV5-4	NA	TRBJ2-7
TGTGCCAGCAGCCAAGAAACCGGGACAGGGGGTGAAAAACTGTTTTTT	CASSQETGTGGEKLFF	few	TRBV4-2	TRBD1	TRBJ1-4
TGTGCCTGGAGCCCCACGGAGACCCAGTACTTC	CAWSPTETQYF	NA	TRBV30	NA	TRBJ2-5
TGTGCCAGCAGCATGGGCGGGGGCACAGATACGCAGTATTTT	CASSMGGGTDTQYF	NA	TRBV9	NA	TRBJ2-3
TGTGCCAGCAGCTGGGGACAGGGACCCTACGAGCAGTACTTC	CASSWGQGPYEQYF	NA	TRBV14	TRBD1	TRBJ2-7
TGCGCCAGCAGCTTGGTGAGGGGGACTAGCGGTGGGTACGAGCAGTACTTC	CASSLVRGTSGGYEQYF	NA	TRBV5-1	TRBD2	TRBJ2-7
TGCGCCAGCAGCTTGACGGGGGGTAAACTGGATGAGCAGTTCTTC	CASSLTGGKLDEQFF	NA	TRBV5-1	TRBD2	TRBJ2-1
TGTGCCAGCAGGTTAAGCGGGAGCTCCTACAATGAGCAGTTCTTC	CASRLSGSSYNEQFF	NA	TRBV7-9	TRBD2	TRBJ2-1